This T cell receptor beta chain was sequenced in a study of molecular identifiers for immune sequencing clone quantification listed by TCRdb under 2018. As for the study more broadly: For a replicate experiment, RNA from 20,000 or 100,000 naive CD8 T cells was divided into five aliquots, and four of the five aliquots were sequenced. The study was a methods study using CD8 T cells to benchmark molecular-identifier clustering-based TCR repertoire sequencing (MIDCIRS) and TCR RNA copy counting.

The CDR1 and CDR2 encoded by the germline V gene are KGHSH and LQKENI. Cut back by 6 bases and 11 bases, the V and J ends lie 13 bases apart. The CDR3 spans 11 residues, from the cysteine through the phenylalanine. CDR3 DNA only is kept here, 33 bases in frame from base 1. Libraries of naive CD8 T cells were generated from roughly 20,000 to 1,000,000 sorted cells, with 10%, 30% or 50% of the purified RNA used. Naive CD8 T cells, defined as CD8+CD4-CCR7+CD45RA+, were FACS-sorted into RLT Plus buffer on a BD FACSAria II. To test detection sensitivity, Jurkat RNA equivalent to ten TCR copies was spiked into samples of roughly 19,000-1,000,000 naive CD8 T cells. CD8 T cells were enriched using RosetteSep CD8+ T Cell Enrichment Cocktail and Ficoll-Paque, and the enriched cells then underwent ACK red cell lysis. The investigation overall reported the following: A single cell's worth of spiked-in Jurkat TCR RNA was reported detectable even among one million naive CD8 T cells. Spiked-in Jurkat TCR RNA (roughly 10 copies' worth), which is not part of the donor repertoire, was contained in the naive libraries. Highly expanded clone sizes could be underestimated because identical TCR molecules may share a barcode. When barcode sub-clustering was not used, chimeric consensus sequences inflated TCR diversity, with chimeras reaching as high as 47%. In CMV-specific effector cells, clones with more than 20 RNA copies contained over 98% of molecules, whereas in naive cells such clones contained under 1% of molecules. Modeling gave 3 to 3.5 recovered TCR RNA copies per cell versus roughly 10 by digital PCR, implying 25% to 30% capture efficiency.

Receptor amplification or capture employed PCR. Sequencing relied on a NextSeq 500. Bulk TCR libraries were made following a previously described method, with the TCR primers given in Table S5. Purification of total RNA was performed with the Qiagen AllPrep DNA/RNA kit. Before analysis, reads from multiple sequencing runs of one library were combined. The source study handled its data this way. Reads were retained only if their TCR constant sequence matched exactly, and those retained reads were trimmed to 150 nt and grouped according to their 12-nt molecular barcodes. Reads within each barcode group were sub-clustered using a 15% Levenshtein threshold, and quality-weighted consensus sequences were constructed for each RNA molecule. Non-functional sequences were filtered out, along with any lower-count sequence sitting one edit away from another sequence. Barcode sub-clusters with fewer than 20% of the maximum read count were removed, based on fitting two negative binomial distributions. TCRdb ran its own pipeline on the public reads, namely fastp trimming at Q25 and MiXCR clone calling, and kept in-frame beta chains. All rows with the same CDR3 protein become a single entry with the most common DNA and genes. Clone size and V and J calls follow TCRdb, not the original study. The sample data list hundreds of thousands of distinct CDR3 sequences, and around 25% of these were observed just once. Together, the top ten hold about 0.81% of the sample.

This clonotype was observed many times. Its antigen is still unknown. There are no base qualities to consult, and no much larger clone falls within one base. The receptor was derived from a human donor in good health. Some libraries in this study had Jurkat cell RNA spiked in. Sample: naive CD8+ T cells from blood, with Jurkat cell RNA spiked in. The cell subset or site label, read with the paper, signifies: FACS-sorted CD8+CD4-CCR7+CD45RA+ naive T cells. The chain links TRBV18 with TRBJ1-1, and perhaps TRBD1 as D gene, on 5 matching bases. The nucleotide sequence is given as TGTGCCAGCTCCCTTTCGGGGGAGGCTTTCTTT. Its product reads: CASSLSGEAFF. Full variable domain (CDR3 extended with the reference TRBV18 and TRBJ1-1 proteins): NAGVMQNPRHLVRRRGQEARLRCSPMKGHSHVYWYRQLPEEGLKFMVYLQKENIIDESGMPKERFSAEFPKEGPSILRIQQVVRGDSAAYFCASSLSGEAFFGQGTRLTVV.